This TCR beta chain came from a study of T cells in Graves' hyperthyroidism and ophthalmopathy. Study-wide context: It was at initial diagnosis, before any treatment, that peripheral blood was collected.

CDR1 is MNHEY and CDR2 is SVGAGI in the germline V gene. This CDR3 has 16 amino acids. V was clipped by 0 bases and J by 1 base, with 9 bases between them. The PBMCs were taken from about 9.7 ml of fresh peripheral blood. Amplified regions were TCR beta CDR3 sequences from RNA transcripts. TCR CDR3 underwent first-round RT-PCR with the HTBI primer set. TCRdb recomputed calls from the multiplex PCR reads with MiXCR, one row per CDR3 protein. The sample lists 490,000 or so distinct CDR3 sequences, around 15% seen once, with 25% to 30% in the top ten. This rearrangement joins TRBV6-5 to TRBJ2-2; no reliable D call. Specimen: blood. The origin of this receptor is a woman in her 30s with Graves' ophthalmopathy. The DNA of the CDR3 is TGTGCCAGCAGTTACTCGATTAAAAAGAACACCGGGGAGCTGTTTTTT. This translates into CASSYSIKKNTGELFF.